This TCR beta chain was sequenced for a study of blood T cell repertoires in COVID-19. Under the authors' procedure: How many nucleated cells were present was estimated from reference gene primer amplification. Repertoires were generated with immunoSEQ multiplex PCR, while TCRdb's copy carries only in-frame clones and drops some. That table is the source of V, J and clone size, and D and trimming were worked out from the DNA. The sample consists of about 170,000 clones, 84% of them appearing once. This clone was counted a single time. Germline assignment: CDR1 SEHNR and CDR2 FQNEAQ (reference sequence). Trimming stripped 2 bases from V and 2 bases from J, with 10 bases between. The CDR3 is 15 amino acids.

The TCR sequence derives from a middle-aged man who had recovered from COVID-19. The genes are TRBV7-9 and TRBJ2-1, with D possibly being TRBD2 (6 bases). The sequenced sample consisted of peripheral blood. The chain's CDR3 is CASSLPGDPYNEQFF. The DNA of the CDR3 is TGTGCCAGCAGCTTACCGGGAGACCCCTACAATGAGCAGTTCTTC.